Each of the 6 T cell receptor beta chains below was sequenced from the same sample in a study of blood T cell repertoires in COVID-19. Clones were sequenced by immunoSEQ multiplex PCR, and TCRdb holds only the in-frame ones, with some missing. The data show about 41,000 clones, 70% to 90% seen once. The specimen was peripheral blood. Source of these receptors: a man between 60 and 70 years old with acute or convalescent COVID-19.

This sequence joins TRBV9 and TRBJ1-3; D is perhaps TRBD1 (6 bases). CDR3 length: 12 residues. Germline CDR1 reads SGDLS; CDR2 reads YYNGEE. Trimming took off 5 bases at V and 4 bases at J, with 7 bases between the two ends. The CDR3 loop reads CASRGGGNTIYF. CDR3 nucleotide sequence: TGTGCCAGCAGAGGGGGAGGAAACACCATATATTTT.

The chain has TRBV12-3 or TRBV12-4 and TRBJ2-2; no reliable D call. CDR3 length equals 12 residues. The V end was cut by 1 base, the J end by 12 bases, with 9 bases between. The CDR3 region is CASSLGSEKLFF. The CDR3 DNA sequence: TGTGCCAGCAGTTTAGGGAGCGAGAAGCTGTTTTTT.

V and J are TRBV6-5 and TRBJ1-1, with a possible D match to TRBD1 (5 bases). The CDR3 sequence is 14 residues long. V lost 2 bases and J 1 base, leaving 8 bases between the germline ends. In germline, CDR1 is MNHEY, CDR2 SVGAGI. The CDR3, as DNA: TGTGCCAGCAGTTACGGGGGGTCGAACACTGAAGCTTTCTTT. Protein product: CASSYGGSNTEAFF.

The chain has TRBV30 and TRBJ1-1; a weak D match, TRBD1 (5 bases). The CDR3 spans 14 residues. Looked up from germline, CDR1 is GTSNPN and CDR2 is SVGIG (reference sequence). V was clipped by 2 bases and J by 4 bases, with 14 bases between them. The CDR3 DNA is TGTGCCTGGAGTTGGGCAGGGTTGAGCACTGAAGCTTTCTTT. It specifies CAWSWAGLSTEAFF.

This clone was observed a single time. The chain uses TRBV30 and TRBJ2-1; D unresolved. Looked up from germline, CDR1 is GTSNPN and CDR2 is SVGIG (reference sequence). This CDR3 has 15 amino acids. The V gene lost 1 base and the J gene lost 0 bases, with 10 bases spanning the gap. CDR3 DNA sequence: TGTGCCTGGAGTGCCGACTCGCCCTCCTACAATGAGCAGTTCTTC. Protein sequence: CAWSADSPSYNEQFF.

The J gene is TRBJ1-3, the V gene TRBV7-2; no clear D gene. The germline V gene encodes CDR1 SGHTA and CDR2 FQGNSA. This CDR3 is 12 amino acids long. V lost 1 base to trimming and J lost 4 bases, with 2 bases between them. In DNA, the CDR3 is TGTGCCAGCAGCTTAGTAGGAAACACCATATATTTT. Protein product: CASSLVGNTIYF.